The 18 T cell receptor beta chains in this list originate from one sample, sequenced in a study of glioma-infiltrating T cells. Amplification of TCR alpha and beta CDR3 regions from RNA used iRepertoire nested multiplex PCR. TCRdb re-called the multiplex PCR reads through MiXCR, storing one row per CDR3 protein. Of roughly 350,000 distinct CDR3 sequences in the sample, roughly two fifths were seen once. Specimen: glioma tissue, nonneoplastic brain tissue, or PBMCs (not recorded which). These TCRs come from a human donor with low-grade glioma or glioblastoma, undergoing nonglioma brain surgery, or in good health (not recorded which).

A remark on this clonotype: The junction departs from germline at one end; a sequencing error may be responsible. V gene TRBV7-6 combines with J gene TRBJ2-5, with D possibly being TRBD1 or TRBD2 (6 bases each). The CDR3 is 15 amino acids. Per the germline V gene, CDR1 is SGHVS and CDR2 is FNYEAQ. CDR3 in DNA: TGTGCTAGCAGCTTAGGGGGGCGGGACCAAGAGACCCAGTACTTC. Translation: CASSLGGRDQETQYF.

The chain employs TRBV7-9 and TRBJ1-1; D is undetermined. CDR3 size: 14 residues. V lost 5 bases and J lost 4, with 14 bases in between. CDR1 and CDR2 (germline): SEHNR, FQNEAQ (reference sequence). CDR3 DNA sequence: TGTGCCAGCAGCCCCCCGCCAGAAGCCACTGAAGCTTTCTTT. It specifies CASSPPPEATEAFF.

The chain has TRBV4-2 and TRBJ2-1, with TRBD2 matching over 7 bases. The CDR3 runs to 18 residues. The V gene's germline CDR1 is LGHNA and CDR2 YNFKEQ. V lost 0 bases to trimming and J lost 1 base; unmatched junction nucleotides: 9. The CDR3 DNA reads as TGTGCCAGCAGCCAAGACTCTCGGGAGCGGGGTTCCTACAATGAGCAGTTCTTC. Its translation is CASSQDSRERGSYNEQFF.

This rearrangement joins TRBV6-5 to TRBJ2-1, with TRBD2 identical over 8 bases. J lost 5 bases, V lost 6 bases, and 9 bases had no gene match. This CDR3 is built from 15 residues. Per the germline V gene, CDR1 is MNHEY and CDR2 is SVGAGI. CDR3 region: CASSRRLAIDNEQFF. The CDR3 coding sequence is TGTGCCAGCAGCCGAAGACTAGCGATCGACAATGAGCAGTTCTTC.

The V call is TRBV6-2 or TRBV6-3, the J call TRBJ2-7; a possible D gene is TRBD1 (6 bases). V was cut by 5 bases and J by 2 bases, with 13 bases left in between. CDR1 and CDR2 (germline): MNHEY, SVGEGT. The CDR3 is made up of 14 amino acids. CDR3 sequence reads: CASSGRDNPYEQYF. CDR3 nucleotide sequence: TGTGCCAGCAGTGGCCGGGACAACCCCTACGAGCAGTACTTC.

This clonotype was found many times. V usage is TRBV7-9 and J usage is TRBJ1-1; D may be TRBD1 (6 bases). V lost 2 bases and J lost 1, with 8 bases in between. The CDR3 is 14 residues long. In germline, CDR1 is SEHNR, CDR2 FQNEAQ (reference sequence). CDR3 in amino acids: CASSLTTGNTEAFF. The CDR3 DNA reads as TGTGCCAGCAGCTTAACGACAGGGAACACTGAAGCTTTCTTT.

This clonotype was observed at least ten times. V and J are TRBV27 and TRBJ1-1, with D unclear. The CDR3 totals 12 residues. Per the germline V gene, CDR1 is MNHEY and CDR2 is SMNVEV (reference sequence). Trimming cost V 4 bases and J 10 bases, with 13 bases left between them. CDR3 amino acids: CASSSWAGRAFF. DNA of the CDR3: TGTGCCAGCAGTTCCTGGGCCGGTCGAGCTTTCTTT.

The rearrangement uses TRBV4-1 and TRBJ1-5; D is uncertain. Germline V gives CDR1 MGHRA, CDR2 YSYEKL. Trimming cost V 1 base and J 7 bases, with 11 bases left between them. The CDR3 totals 14 residues. The CDR3 bases are TGCGCCAGCAGCCAAGTCGGGTTTCAACAGCCCCAGCATTTT. It is translated as CASSQVGFQQPQHF.

This clonotype was detected ten times or more. The rearrangement joins TRBV6-2 or TRBV6-3 to TRBJ2-7; D is uncertain. The CDR3 has 13 residues. V shed 2 bases and J shed 3 bases, with 8 bases lying between them. Germline V gene sequence: CDR1 MNHEY, CDR2 SVGEGT. Written as DNA, the CDR3 is TGTGCCAGCAGTTACAGAGGAATCTACGAGCAGTACTTC. It codes for CASSYRGIYEQYF.

This clonotype was observed a few times. The CDR3 here is CASRRGQINNQPQHF. DNA for the CDR3: TGTGCCAGCAGACGGGGACAGATAAACAATCAGCCCCAGCATTTT. This rearrangement joins TRBV28 to TRBJ1-5, with 7 bases identical to TRBD1. Looked up from germline, CDR1 is MDHEN and CDR2 is SYDVKM. The CDR3 is 15 amino acids. With V trimmed by 6 bases and J by 3 bases, 8 bases remained unmatched.

Concerning this clonotype: A read error is possible here, since a much larger clone lies one base away. The chain is built from TRBV6-5 and TRBJ1-5; D gene unclear. Per germline, CDR1 MNHEY and CDR2 SVGAGI. The CDR3 loop spans 15 amino acids. The CDR3 sequence is CARSYSGGFNQPQHF. CDR3 DNA: TGTGCCAGAAGTTACTCCGGCGGCTTCAATCAGCCCCAGCATTTT.

This chain links TRBV5-5 with TRBJ2-7; D might be TRBD1 or TRBD2, each matching 5 bases. The CDR3 totals 16 residues. Between the trimmed V and J ends, which lost 0 bases and 2 bases, there was a span of 15 bases. Germline CDR1 reads SGHKS; CDR2 reads YYEKEE (reference sequence). CDR3 region: CASSLAKGRATYEQYF. The DNA of the CDR3 is TGTGCCAGCAGCTTGGCGAAGGGGCGGGCAACCTACGAGCAGTACTTC.

There are a few counts of this clonotype. This chain joins TRBV25-1 and TRBJ2-7; weak D call: TRBD2 (6 bases). The germline V and J ends were trimmed by 10 bases and 4 bases, with 11 bases remaining between them. In germline, CDR1 is MGHDK, CDR2 SYGVNS. The CDR3 is 11 residues long. This CDR3 is CATRGRYEQYF. The CDR3 DNA reads TGTGCCACCCGGGGGAGGTACGAGCAGTACTTC.

Turning to this clonotype: One base away lies a much larger clone, so this may be a sequencing read error. V usage is TRBV15 and J usage is TRBJ2-3; D remains unclear. Trimming took off 4 bases at V and 4 bases at J, with 9 bases between the two ends. Looked up from germline, CDR1 is LNHNV and CDR2 is YYDKDF (reference sequence). The CDR3 has 13 amino acids. This chain's CDR3 is CATSKAVADTQYF. The DNA of the CDR3 is TGTGCCACCAGCAAAGCAGTGGCAGATACGCAGTATTTT. The whole variable domain, remainder taken from reference TRBV15 and TRBJ2-3, is DAMVIQNPRYQVTQFGKPVTLSCSQTLNHNVMYWYQQKSSQAPKLLFHYYDKDFNNEADTPDNFQSRRPNTSFCFLDIRSPGLGDTAMYLCATSKAVADTQYFGPGTRLTVL.

The rearrangement links TRBV4-3 to TRBJ2-7, with D perhaps given as TRBD1 or TRBD2 (6 bases each). V lost 0 bases to trimming and J lost 6 bases, with 15 bases between them. In germline, CDR1 is LGHNA, CDR2 YSLEER. The CDR3 runs to 15 residues. Written as DNA, the CDR3 is TGCGCCAGCAGCCAAGAGTACGGGGGCTCGGGCGAGCAGTACTTC. Its protein is CASSQEYGGSGEQYF.

As regards this clonotype: A single base separates this from a much larger clone, so it may be a read error. The chain is built from TRBV7-2 and TRBJ2-3; D is ambiguous. Germline V gene lookup returns CDR1 SGHTA and CDR2 FQGNSA. CDR3 size: 13 residues. CDR3: CASSLVLADMQYF. Written as DNA, the CDR3 is TGTGCCAGCAGCTTAGTCTTGGCAGATATGCAGTATTTT.

This clonotype was detected many times. The rearrangement uses TRBV28 and TRBJ1-3, with D possibly matching TRBD1 (5 bases). Trimming shortened V by 5 bases and J by 2 bases, and 13 bases separated the two germline ends. CDR3 length equals 15 residues. CDR1 MDHEN and CDR2 SYDVKM come from the germline V gene. Here the CDR3 reads CASSTQTQAGNTIYF. CDR3 DNA: TGTGCCAGCAGTACCCAAACACAGGCTGGAAACACCATATATTTT.

This clonotype was seen just once. The CDR3, as DNA: TGTGCCATCAGTGCGGGCCGAAGCACAGAGACCCAGTACTTC. Translation gives CAISAGRSTETQYF. The chain uses TRBV10-3 and TRBJ2-5; D gene ambiguous. This CDR3 is 14 amino acids long. V was clipped by 4 bases and J by 4 bases, with 13 bases between them. Germline CDR1 is ENHRY and CDR2 is SYGVKD.